This T cell receptor (beta chain) originates from a study of blood T cell repertoires in COVID-19. Sequenced by immunoSEQ multiplex PCR; TCRdb stores in-frame clones only, minus some. The sample has hundreds of thousands of clones, approximately 83% seen once; the top ten hold 2% to 2.5%. To note about this clone: Other nucleotide sequences in the sample specify the same CDR3.

V lost 2 bases, J lost 1 base, and 8 bases lay in between. Germline CDR1 and CDR2: KGHSH and LQKENI. The CDR3 loop spans 14 amino acids. Sequenced input: peripheral blood. The source of this sequence is a woman aged 25 to 45 who had recovered from COVID-19. This sequence joins TRBV18 and TRBJ1-1; possible D gene TRBD1, 6 bases. In DNA, the CDR3 is TGTGCCAGCTCACCAAGGGGGAAGAACACTGAAGCTTTCTTT. Translation gives CASSPRGKNTEAFF.